This T cell receptor (beta chain) was identified during a study of spatial heterogeneity in lung cancer. As for the study in general: In the raw reads, each unique TCR and UMI combination was present more than ten times on average.

CDR1 and CDR2 (germline): MDHEN, SYDVKM. This CDR3 spans 12 amino acids. V shed 8 bases and J shed 5 bases, with 12 bases lying between them. Stated time point: sample taken at primary tumor resection. Whole RNA from tumor, nontumor lung or frozen PBMC was sequenced unsorted. Study findings and constraints: Relative to follow-up, resection was when ubiquitous expanded tumor TCRs appeared more in blood.

The study tagged each TCR cDNA molecule with a unique molecular identifier. MiXCR, run by TCRdb on the 5' RACE reads, gives a single entry per CDR3 protein. In the table there are about 36,000 distinct CDR3 sequences, 5.2% of which are singletons. This clonotype was recorded many times. Its specificity is not known. The sequences come from PBMCs, collected at surgery. The genes are TRBV28 and TRBJ2-5; D is unresolved. This clonotype originated in a female donor with early-stage non-small cell lung cancer. The CDR3 is CASRQTGETQYF. The CDR3 DNA reads as TGTGCCAGCCGGCAGACGGGCGAGACCCAGTACTTC.